This record covers a single TCR beta chain. Its antigen remains unidentified. The entry originates in a study of OX40 agonist ivuxolimab in advanced cancers. The wider study: Every patient in dose escalation had hepatocellular carcinoma, melanoma, renal cell or head and neck cancer. Aged roughly 23 to 79 with a mean of approximately 57 years, they were approximately 80% male. Study-wide findings and caveats: Partial responders receiving 0.1-3.0 mg/kg showed among the lowest clonal expansion. At 0.1 to 3.0 mg/kg and by week 6, CD4+ and CD8+ T cells in the blood had expanded clonally.

The protocol was immunoSEQ multiplex PCR, while the TCRdb copy is restricted to in-frame clones and leaves out a portion. The sample shows about 80,000 clones, approximately 85% of them seen only once. Trimming left V 1 base short and J 6 bases short, with 10 bases between. Per the germline V gene, CDR1 is SGDLS and CDR2 is YYNGEE. The CDR3 runs to 13 residues. The sample was CD4+ or CD8+ T cells sorted from blood, taken in a trial of the OX40 agonist ivuxolimab. The chain couples TRBV9 to TRBJ1-1; the D gene is possibly TRBD1 (5 bases). The TCR was taken from an adult with an advanced solid tumor such as melanoma, head and neck, liver or kidney cancer. DNA for the CDR3: TGTGCCAGCAGCGTAAGGTGGGGGGCTGAAGCTTTCTTT. This translates into CASSVRWGAEAFF.